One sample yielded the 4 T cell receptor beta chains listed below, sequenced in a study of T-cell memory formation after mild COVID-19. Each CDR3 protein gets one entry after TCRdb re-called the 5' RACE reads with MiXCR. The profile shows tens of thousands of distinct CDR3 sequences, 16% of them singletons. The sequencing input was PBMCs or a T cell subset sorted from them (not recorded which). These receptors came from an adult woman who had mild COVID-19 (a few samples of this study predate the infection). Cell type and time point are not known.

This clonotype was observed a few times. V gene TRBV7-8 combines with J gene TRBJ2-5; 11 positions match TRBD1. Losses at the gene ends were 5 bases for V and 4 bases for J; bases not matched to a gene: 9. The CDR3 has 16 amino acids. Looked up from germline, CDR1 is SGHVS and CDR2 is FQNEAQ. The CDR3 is CASSPRRTGGIETQYF. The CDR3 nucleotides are TGTGCCAGCAGCCCGCGACGGACAGGGGGCATAGAGACCCAGTACTTC. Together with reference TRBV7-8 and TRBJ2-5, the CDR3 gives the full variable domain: GAGVSQSPRYKVAKRGQDVALRCDPISGHVSLFWYQQALGQGPEFLTYFQNEAQLDKSGLPSDRFFAERPEGSVSTLKIQRTQQEDSAVYLCASSPRRTGGIETQYFGPGTRLLVL.

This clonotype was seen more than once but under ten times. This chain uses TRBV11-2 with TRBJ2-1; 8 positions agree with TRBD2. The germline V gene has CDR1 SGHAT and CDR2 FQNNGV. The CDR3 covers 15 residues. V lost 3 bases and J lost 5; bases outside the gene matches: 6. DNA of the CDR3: TGTGCCAGCAGCTTGGGTGCGGGAGGAGACAATGAGCAGTTCTTC. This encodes CASSLGAGGDNEQFF.

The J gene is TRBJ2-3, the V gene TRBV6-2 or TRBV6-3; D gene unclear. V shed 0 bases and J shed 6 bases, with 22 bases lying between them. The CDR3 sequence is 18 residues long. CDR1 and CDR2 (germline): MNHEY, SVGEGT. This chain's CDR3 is CASSYSMFGRGTMDTQYF. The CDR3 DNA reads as TGTGCCAGCAGTTACTCGATGTTCGGGCGTGGCACGATGGATACGCAGTATTTT.

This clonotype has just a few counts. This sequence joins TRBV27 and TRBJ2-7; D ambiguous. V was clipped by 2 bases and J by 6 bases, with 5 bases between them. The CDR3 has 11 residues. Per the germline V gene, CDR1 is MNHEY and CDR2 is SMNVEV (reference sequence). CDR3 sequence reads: CASSLQVEQYF. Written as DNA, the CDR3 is TGTGCCAGCAGTTTACAGGTCGAGCAGTACTTC.